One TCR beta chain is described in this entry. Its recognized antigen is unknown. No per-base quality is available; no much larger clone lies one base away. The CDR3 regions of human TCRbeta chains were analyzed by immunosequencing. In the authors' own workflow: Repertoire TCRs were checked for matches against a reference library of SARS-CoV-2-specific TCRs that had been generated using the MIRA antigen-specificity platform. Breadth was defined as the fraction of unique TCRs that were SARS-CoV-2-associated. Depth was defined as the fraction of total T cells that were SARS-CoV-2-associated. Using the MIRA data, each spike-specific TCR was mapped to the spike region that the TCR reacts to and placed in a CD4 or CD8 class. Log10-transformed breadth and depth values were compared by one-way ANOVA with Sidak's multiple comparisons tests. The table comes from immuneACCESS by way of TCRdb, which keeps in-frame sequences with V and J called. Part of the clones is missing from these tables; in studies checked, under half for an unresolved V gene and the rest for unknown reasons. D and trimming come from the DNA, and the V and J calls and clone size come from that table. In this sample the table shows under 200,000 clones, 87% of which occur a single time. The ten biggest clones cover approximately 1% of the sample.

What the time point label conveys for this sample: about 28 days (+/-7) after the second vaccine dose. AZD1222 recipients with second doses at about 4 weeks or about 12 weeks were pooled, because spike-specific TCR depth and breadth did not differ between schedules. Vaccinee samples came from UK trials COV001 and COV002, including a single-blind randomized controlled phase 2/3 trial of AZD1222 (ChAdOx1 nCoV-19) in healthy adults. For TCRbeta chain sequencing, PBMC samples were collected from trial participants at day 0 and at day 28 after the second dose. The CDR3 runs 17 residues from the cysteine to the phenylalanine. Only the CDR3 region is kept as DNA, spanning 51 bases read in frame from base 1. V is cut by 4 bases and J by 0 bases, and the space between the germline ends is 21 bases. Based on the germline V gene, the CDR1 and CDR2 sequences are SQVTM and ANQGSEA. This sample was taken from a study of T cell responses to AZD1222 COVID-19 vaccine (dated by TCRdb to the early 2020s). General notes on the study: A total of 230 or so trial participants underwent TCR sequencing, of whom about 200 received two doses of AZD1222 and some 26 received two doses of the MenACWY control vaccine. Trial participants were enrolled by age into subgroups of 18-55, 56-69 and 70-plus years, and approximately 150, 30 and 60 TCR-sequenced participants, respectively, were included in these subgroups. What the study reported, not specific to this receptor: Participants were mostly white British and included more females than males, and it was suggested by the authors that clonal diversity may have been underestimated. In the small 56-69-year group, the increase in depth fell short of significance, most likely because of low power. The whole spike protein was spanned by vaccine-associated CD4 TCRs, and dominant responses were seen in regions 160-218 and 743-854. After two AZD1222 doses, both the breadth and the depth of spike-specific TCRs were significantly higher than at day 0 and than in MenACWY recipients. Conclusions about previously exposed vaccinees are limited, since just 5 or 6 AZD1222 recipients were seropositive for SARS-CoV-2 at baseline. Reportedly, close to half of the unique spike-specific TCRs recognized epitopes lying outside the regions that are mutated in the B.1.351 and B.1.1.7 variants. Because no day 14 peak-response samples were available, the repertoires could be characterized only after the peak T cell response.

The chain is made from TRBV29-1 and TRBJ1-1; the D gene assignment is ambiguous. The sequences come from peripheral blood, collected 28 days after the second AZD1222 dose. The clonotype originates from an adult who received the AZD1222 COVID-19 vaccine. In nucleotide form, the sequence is TGCAGCGTTGTTCCGCTAACAAGACGGACTCTGAACACTGAAGCTTTCTTT. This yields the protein CSVVPLTRRTLNTEAFF.